These T cell receptor beta chains were read from a single sample in a study of glioma-infiltrating T cells. Via MiXCR, TCRdb re-called the multiplex PCR reads, giving one row per CDR3 protein. This sample has 400,000 or so distinct CDR3 sequences, with approximately 42% found just once. Sequences were obtained from glioma tissue, nonneoplastic brain tissue, or PBMCs (not recorded which). Receptor source: a human donor with low-grade glioma or glioblastoma, undergoing nonglioma brain surgery, or in good health (not recorded which). Both conserved end residues are part of each CDR3. A D gene is named only where the DNA matches it firmly. The size of a clone is reported for some rows only, either as once, few or many, or as a class for expanded clones.

cdr3_nt cdr3_aa v_call d_call clone_size j_call
TGCAGTGCTAGCCGGACTGCCATTGGCTCCTACGAGCAGTACTTC CSASRTAIGSYEQYF TRBV20-1 NA NA TRBJ2-7
TGTGCCAGCAGCTTAGGGGGGCGTCTGTACCAAGAGACCCAGTACTTC CASSLGGRLYQETQYF TRBV7-6 NA few TRBJ2-5
TGTGCCAGCAGTTGGGGACTAGATACAGATACGCAGTATTTT CASSWGLDTDTQYF TRBV28 TRBD2 NA TRBJ2-3
TGTGCCAGCAGTGAATTCGATCGATACACAGATACGCAGTATTTT CASSEFDRYTDTQYF TRBV2 NA few TRBJ2-3
TGTGCCAGCTCACGAGTCGGGGGTGTTGGCAATCAGCCCCAGCATTTT CASSRVGGVGNQPQHF TRBV18 NA NA TRBJ1-5
TGTGCCAGCAGCTCAGGACTAGCGGGCCACTACGAGCAGTACTTC CASSSGLAGHYEQYF TRBV7-9 TRBD2 NA TRBJ2-7
TGTGCCATCAGTGACTACACGGACCTCCAGGGGGAAGGCTACACCTTC CAISDYTDLQGEGYTF TRBV10-3 TRBD1 many TRBJ1-2
TGTGCCAGCAGTTACTCGATTGCGGGAATGGAGACAGTTACGCAGTATTTT CASSYSIAGMETVTQYF TRBV6-6 NA NA TRBJ2-3
TGTGCCAGCAGCCCTCAAGGACAGACTAATGAAAAACTGTTTTTT CASSPQGQTNEKLFF TRBV9 NA NA TRBJ1-4
TGTGCCAGCAGTTTACGGCTTCTAGCGGGAGCCTACAATGAGCAGTTCTTC CASSLRLLAGAYNEQFF TRBV27 TRBD2 many TRBJ2-1
TGTGCCAGCAGTTACTCTCGTGTATACAATGAGCAGTTCTTC CASSYSRVYNEQFF TRBV6-2/TRBV6-3 NA many TRBJ2-1
TGTGCCACCAGCAGCGGACTTGGCGGGAGGTACGAGCAGTACTTC CATSSGLGGRYEQYF TRBV15 TRBD2 many TRBJ2-7